The 22 T cell receptor beta chains below all came from one sample that was sequenced in a study of somatic mutations in cytotoxic T cells in rheumatoid arthritis. Sequencing was performed with immunoSEQ multiplex PCR; in TCRdb, only in-frame clones are kept and a portion is missing. The table has several thousand clones, 60% seen once. The sequencing input was CD8+ T cells sorted from blood. The receptors come from a woman aged 40 to 55 in good health.

The chain carries TRBV10-3 and TRBJ2-3; perhaps TRBD2 as D (5 bases). Germline CDR1 reads ENHRY; CDR2 reads SYGVKD. The V end lost 8 bases, the J end lost 0 bases, and 12 bases lay between the germline ends. The CDR3 spans 14 residues. CDR3 DNA: TGTGCCATCCAAGCGGTTGGAAGCACAGATACGCAGTATTTT. Translated: CAIQAVGSTDTQYF.

This sequence joins TRBV7-9 and TRBJ2-1; a possible D gene is TRBD1 (6 bases). Trimming took 2 bases from V and 4 from J, leaving 9 bases between them. The CDR3 sequence is 14 residues long. CDR1 and CDR2 (germline): SEHNR, FQNEAQ (reference sequence). CDR3 nucleotide sequence: TGTGCCAGCAGCTTACGGGACACATACAATGAGCAGTTCTTC. Translating it yields CASSLRDTYNEQFF.

J is TRBJ2-6 and V is TRBV2, with D possibly matching TRBD2 (6 bases). This CDR3 comprises 16 residues. Trimming stripped 2 bases from V and 0 bases from J, with 8 bases between. From germline, CDR1 is SNHLY and CDR2 FYNNEI. The DNA for the CDR3 is TGTGCCAGCAGTGAATCGGGAGCCTCTGGGGCCAACGTCCTGACTTTC. Its protein product is CASSESGASGANVLTF.

The chain is built from TRBV7-2 and TRBJ2-3; D possibly corresponds to TRBD2 (5 bases). The CDR3 totals 13 residues. CDR1 is SGHTA, CDR2 FQGNSA, per germline. V was clipped by 8 bases and J by 3 bases, with 12 bases between them. In DNA, the CDR3 is TGTGCCAGCGCCCGGGATAATACAGATACGCAGTATTTT. This codes for CASARDNTDTQYF. The whole variable domain, remainder taken from reference TRBV7-2 and TRBJ2-3, is GAGVSQSPSNKVTEKGKDVELRCDPISGHTALYWYRQSLGQGLEFLIYFQGNSAPDKSGLPSDRFSAERTGGSVSTLTIQRTQQEDSAVYLCASARDNTDTQYFGPGTRLTVL.

In its sample, this clone was seen a few times. The rearrangement links TRBV19 to TRBJ2-7; TRBD1 agrees at 7 bases. Germline CDR1 and CDR2: LNHDA and SQIVND (reference sequence). Trimming took 5 bases from V and 4 from J; bases not matched to a gene: 14. CDR3 size: 16 residues. The CDR3 DNA sequence: TGTGCCAGTAGTGCGCTGGACAGGTCCCTTGGTTACGAGCAGTACTTC. It encodes CASSALDRSLGYEQYF.

This clone was seen only once. The J gene is TRBJ2-1, the V gene TRBV4-1; TRBD2 matches at 14 bases. Unmatched junction bases numbered 12, after V lost 5 bases and J lost 0 bases. Germline loops: CDR1 MGHRA, CDR2 YSYEKL. This CDR3 is built from 20 residues. CDR3 sequence (DNA): TGCGCCAGCAGCGGGCGACTAGCGGGAGGGCCGTTGGGCTCCTACAATGAGCAGTTCTTC. This gives the protein CASSGRLAGGPLGSYNEQFF.

CDR3 nucleotide sequence: TGTGCCACCAGCCCTGAAGGCGAGATCTATGGCTACACCTTC. This codes for CATSPEGEIYGYTF. The rearrangement links TRBV15 to TRBJ1-2; D is uncertain. V dropped 5 bases and J dropped 4 bases, with 14 bases sitting between them. The CDR3 loop spans 14 amino acids. Germline V gene sequence: CDR1 LNHNV, CDR2 YYDKDF (reference sequence).

V usage is TRBV9 and J usage is TRBJ1-1, with D uncertain. V was clipped by 0 bases and J by 2 bases, with 8 bases between them. Germline V gene lookup returns CDR1 SGDLS and CDR2 YYNGEE. This CDR3 is built from 14 residues. For the CDR3, the DNA is TGTGCCAGCAGCGTAGCTGTAGGAAACACTGAAGCTTTCTTT. Translated, it gives CASSVAVGNTEAFF.

J is TRBJ2-3 and V is TRBV5-6, with D possibly TRBD1 on 5 matching bases. This CDR3 has 15 residues. Germline V gene sequence: CDR1 SGHDT, CDR2 YYEEEE. V was clipped by 0 bases and J by 2 bases, with 10 bases between them. The CDR3 coding sequence is TGTGCCAGCAGCTTGGCGCCAGGGTTCACAGATACGCAGTATTTT. Translated, it gives CASSLAPGFTDTQYF.

The rearrangement links TRBV7-8 to TRBJ1-1; D gene uncertain. Deletions cut 5 bases from V and 7 bases from J, with 8 bases between. This CDR3 is 11 amino acids long. The germline V gene has CDR1 SGHVS and CDR2 FQNEAQ. The CDR3 loop reads CASSGSGEAFF. In nucleotides, the CDR3 is TGTGCCAGCAGCGGCAGTGGTGAAGCTTTCTTT.

CDR3 nucleotide sequence: TGTGCCAGCGGACTAGCGGGAGCCACAGATACGCAGTATTTT. Translation gives CASGLAGATDTQYF. The chain couples TRBV6-5 to TRBJ2-3; 13 bases align to TRBD2. CDR1 MNHEY and CDR2 SVGAGI come from the germline V gene. With V trimmed by 8 bases and J by 2 bases, 1 base remained unmatched. CDR3 length equals 14 residues.

The rearrangement joins TRBV7-6 to TRBJ2-3; D is perhaps TRBD2 (6 bases). CDR3 length: 15 residues. Trimming took off 1 base at V and 2 bases at J, with 10 bases between the two ends. Germline V gene data show CDR1 as SGHVS and CDR2 as FNYEAQ. The CDR3 region has the DNA TGTGCCAGCAGCTTAGTGGGACTTACCACAGATACGCAGTATTTT. Its protein product is CASSLVGLTTDTQYF.

V is TRBV28 and J is TRBJ2-5; no clear D gene. The CDR3 has 14 residues. V dropped 5 bases and J dropped 1 base, with 11 bases sitting between them. Germline-derived CDR1 and CDR2 are MDHEN and SYDVKM. The DNA for the CDR3 is TGTGCCAGCAGTAGGCAGGATTCCCAAGAGACCCAGTACTTC. Its protein is CASSRQDSQETQYF.

In its sample, this clone was seen a few times. The chain recombines TRBV5-5 with TRBJ2-7; no firm D call. V lost 0 bases and J lost 4, with 11 bases in between. CDR3 length: 14 amino acids. Germline values: CDR1 SGHKS, CDR2 YYEKEE (reference sequence). DNA for the CDR3: TGTGCCAGCAGCTTGGCCGGCTTCGGATACGAGCAGTACTTC. Its protein is CASSLAGFGYEQYF.

V gene TRBV30 combines with J gene TRBJ2-1; no clear D. Trimming left V 3 bases short and J 4 bases short, with 7 bases between. The CDR3 is made up of 12 amino acids. CDR1 and CDR2 (germline): GTSNPN, SVGIG (reference sequence). CDR3 nucleotide sequence: TGTGCCTGGAGAGAAGCGTACAATGAGCAGTTCTTC. It translates to CAWREAYNEQFF.

This sequence joins TRBV2 and TRBJ2-2; TRBD1 is a possible D gene (6 bases). Looked up from germline, CDR1 is SNHLY and CDR2 is FYNNEI. The CDR3 spans 15 residues. The V end lost 8 bases, the J end lost 2 bases, and 15 bases lay between the germline ends. The CDR3 region has the DNA TGTGCCAGCCTTGACAGGAATACTAACACCGGGGAGCTGTTTTTT. Translation gives CASLDRNTNTGELFF.

DNA for the CDR3: TGTGCCAGCAGCCCTACAAGTCCCGAGGGCTCCTACGAGCAGTACTTC. Its translation is CASSPTSPEGSYEQYF. The V gene is TRBV11-3, the J gene TRBJ2-7; D might be TRBD2 (5 bases). This CDR3 has 16 residues. V was cut by 5 bases and J by 0 bases, with 17 bases left in between. CDR1 and CDR2 from the germline V gene are SGHNT and YENEEA.

The rearrangement uses TRBV2 and TRBJ2-7; 9 bases are shared with TRBD2. This CDR3 is built from 15 residues. Germline CDR1 and CDR2: SNHLY and FYNNEI. V lost 2 bases to trimming and J lost 7 bases; unmatched junction nucleotides: 9. Here the CDR3 DNA reads TGTGCCAGCAGTGAAAGGGTAGCGGGAGATGATGAGCAGTACTTC. Translating it yields CASSERVAGDDEQYF.

CDR3 DNA sequence: TGTGCCAGCAGCTTTAAGTACACTGAAGCTTTCTTT. Its protein product is CASSFKYTEAFF. This sequence joins TRBV5-6 and TRBJ1-1, with D unclear. CDR1 and CDR2 from the germline V gene are SGHDT and YYEEEE. The CDR3 is made up of 12 amino acids. V was trimmed by 2 bases and J by 3 bases, leaving 5 bases between them.

This clone turned up a few times. The chain joins TRBV6-5 to TRBJ1-5; weak D call: TRBD1 (5 bases). Trimming cost V 6 bases and J 7 bases, with 13 bases left between them. CDR1 and CDR2 (germline): MNHEY, SVGAGI. The CDR3 contains 13 residues. CDR3 amino acids: CASSPGGYQPQHF. The DNA of the CDR3 is TGTGCCAGCAGCCCCGGGGGGTACCAGCCCCAGCATTTT.

This clone has a handful of counts. The chain employs TRBV11-3 and TRBJ2-3; no reliable D call. The CDR3 spans 15 residues. The V end was cut by 0 bases, the J end by 6 bases, with 13 bases between. Germline lookup yields CDR1 SGHNT and CDR2 YENEEA. CDR3 residues: CASSLDLGYSDTQYF. The CDR3 DNA is TGTGCCAGCAGCTTAGATCTCGGGTATTCGGATACGCAGTATTTT.

The chain has TRBV7-9 and TRBJ2-7; the match to TRBD2 covers 8 bases. The CDR3 contains 16 residues. Looked up from germline, CDR1 is SEHNR and CDR2 is FQNEAQ (reference sequence). The V segment lost 5 bases and the J segment 2 bases; nucleotides outside the gene matches: 11. In DNA form, the CDR3 reads TGTGCCAGCAGCCCGCCTCTAACGGGAGGGGCCTACGAGCAGTACTTC. This codes for CASSPPLTGGAYEQYF.